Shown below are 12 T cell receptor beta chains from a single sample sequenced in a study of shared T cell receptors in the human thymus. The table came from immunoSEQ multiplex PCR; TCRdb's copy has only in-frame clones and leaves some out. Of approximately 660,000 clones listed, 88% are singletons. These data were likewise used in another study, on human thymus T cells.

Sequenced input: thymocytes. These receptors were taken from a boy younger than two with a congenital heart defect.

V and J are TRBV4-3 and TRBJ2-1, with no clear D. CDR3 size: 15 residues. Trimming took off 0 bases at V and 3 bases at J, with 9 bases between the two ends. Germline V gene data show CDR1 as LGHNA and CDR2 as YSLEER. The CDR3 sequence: CASSQDVEFYNEQFF. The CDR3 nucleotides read TGCGCCAGCAGCCAAGACGTAGAGTTCTACAATGAGCAGTTCTTC.

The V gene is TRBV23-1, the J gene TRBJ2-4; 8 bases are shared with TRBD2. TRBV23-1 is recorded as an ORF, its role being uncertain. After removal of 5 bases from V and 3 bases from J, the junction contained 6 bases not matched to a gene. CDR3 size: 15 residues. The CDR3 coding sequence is TGCGCCAGCAGTAGCGGGAGATGGGTCAAAAACATTCAGTACTTC. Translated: CASSSGRWVKNIQYF.

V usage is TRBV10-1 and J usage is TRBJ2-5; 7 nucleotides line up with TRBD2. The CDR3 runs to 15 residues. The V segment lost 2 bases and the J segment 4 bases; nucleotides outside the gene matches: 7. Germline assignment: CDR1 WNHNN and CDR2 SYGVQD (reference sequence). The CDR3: CASSESGTGPETQYF. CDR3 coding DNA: TGCGCCAGCAGTGAGAGCGGGACCGGCCCAGAGACCCAGTACTTC.

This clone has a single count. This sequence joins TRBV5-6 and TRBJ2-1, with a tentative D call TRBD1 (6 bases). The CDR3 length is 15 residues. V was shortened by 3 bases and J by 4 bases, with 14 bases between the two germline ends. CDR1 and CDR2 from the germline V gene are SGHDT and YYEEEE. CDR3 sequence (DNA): TGTGCCAGCAGCTGGTGGGACATACTATACAATGAGCAGTTCTTC. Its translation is CASSWWDILYNEQFF. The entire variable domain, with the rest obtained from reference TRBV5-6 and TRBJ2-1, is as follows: DAGVTQSPTHLIKTRGQQVTLRCSPKSGHDTVSWYQQALGQGPQFIFQYYEEEERQRGNFPDRFSGHQFPNYSSELNVNALLLGDSALYLCASSWWDILYNEQFFGPGTRLTVL.

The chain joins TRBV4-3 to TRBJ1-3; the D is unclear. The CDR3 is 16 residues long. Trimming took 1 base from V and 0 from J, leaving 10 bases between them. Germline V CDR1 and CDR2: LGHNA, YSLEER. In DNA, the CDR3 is TGCGCCAGCAGCCAAGGCGGCAGATACTCTGGAAACACCATATATTTT. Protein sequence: CASSQGGRYSGNTIYF.

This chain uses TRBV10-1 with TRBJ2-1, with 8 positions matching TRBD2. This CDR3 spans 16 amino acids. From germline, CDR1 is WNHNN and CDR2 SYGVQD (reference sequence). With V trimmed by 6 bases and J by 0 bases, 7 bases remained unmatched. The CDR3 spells CASRYSSGPSYNEQFF. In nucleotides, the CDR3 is TGCGCCAGCAGGTATTCTAGCGGGCCCTCCTACAATGAGCAGTTCTTC.

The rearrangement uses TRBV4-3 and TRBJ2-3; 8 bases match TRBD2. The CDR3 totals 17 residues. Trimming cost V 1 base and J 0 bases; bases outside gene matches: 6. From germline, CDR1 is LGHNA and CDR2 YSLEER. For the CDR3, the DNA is TGCGCCAGCAGCCAAGCCCCCCGGACTAGCAGCACAGATACGCAGTATTTT. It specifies CASSQAPRTSSTDTQYF.

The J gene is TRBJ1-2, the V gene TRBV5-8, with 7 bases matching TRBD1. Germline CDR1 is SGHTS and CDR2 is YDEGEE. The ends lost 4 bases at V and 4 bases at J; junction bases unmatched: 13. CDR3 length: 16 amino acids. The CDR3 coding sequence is TGTGCCAGCAGCCCCCTTAAACAGGGGAAAATCTATGGCTACACCTTC. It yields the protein CASSPLKQGKIYGYTF.

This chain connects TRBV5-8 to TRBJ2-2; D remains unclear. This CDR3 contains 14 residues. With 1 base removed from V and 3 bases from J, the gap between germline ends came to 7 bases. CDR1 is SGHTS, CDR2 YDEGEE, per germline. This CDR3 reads CASSLNTDTGELFF. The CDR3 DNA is TGTGCCAGCAGCTTGAATACAGACACCGGGGAGCTGTTTTTT.

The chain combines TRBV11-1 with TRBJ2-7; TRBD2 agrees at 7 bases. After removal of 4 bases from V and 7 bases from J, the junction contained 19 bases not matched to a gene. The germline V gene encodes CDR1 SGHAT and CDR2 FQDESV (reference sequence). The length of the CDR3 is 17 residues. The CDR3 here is CASSSSPKWRESREQYF. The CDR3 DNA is TGTGCCAGCAGCTCCTCCCCTAAGTGGCGGGAGTCGAGGGAGCAGTACTTC.

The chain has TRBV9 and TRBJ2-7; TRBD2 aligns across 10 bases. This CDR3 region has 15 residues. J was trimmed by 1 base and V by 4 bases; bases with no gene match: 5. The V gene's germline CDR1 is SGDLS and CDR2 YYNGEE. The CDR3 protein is CASSPGGLASYEQYF. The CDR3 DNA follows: TGTGCCAGCAGCCCCGGGGGACTAGCGTCCTACGAGCAGTACTTC.

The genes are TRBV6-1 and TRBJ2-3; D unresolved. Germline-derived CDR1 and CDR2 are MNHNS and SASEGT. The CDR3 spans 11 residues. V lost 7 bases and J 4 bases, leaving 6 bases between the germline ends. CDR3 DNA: TGTGCCAGCAAGGCGGCAGATACGCAGTATTTT. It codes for CASKAADTQYF.